This T cell receptor beta chain was sequenced during a study of shared clonotypes between healthy human individuals. Whole-study context: The plates for each donor numbered three CD4 naive, three CD4 memory, two CD8 naive and one CD8 memory.

TCRdb keeps only in-frame clones here, not all; method: immunoSEQ multiplex PCR. The sample lists millions of clones, over 90% seen once, with roughly 0.36% in the top ten. The germline V gene has CDR1 SNHLY and CDR2 FYNNEI. CDR3 length: 13 residues. Trimming left V 0 bases short and J 4 bases short, with 6 bases between. Of note for this clone: Its antigen remains unidentified. The same CDR3 is also encoded by other DNA sequences in this sample.

Study conclusions and caveats: Naive subsets typically showed greater estimated richness than memory subsets.

The material sequenced was naive CD4+ T cells from PBMCs. Described subset: CD45RA+ positively selected. The sequence came from a man in his late teens or twenties in good health. Some clones in this sample may be carry-over from other donors' samples. The V call is TRBV2, the J call TRBJ1-2; D gene uncertain. CDR3 amino acids: CASSEAGRYGYTF. The CDR3 bases are TGTGCCAGCAGTGAAGCGGGTCGCTATGGCTACACCTTC.